This T cell receptor beta chain was captured in a study of blood T cell repertoires in COVID-19 (dated by TCRdb to the early 2020s). General notes on the study: Samples covering the acute and convalescent phases of COVID-19 were provided by collaborators in the United States, Italy and Spain. The prospective study material was composed of cDNA or gDNA derived from T cells, B-cell-depleted T cells, or PBMCs. The dataset comprised deeply sampled blood TCRbeta repertoires from subjects exposed to, actively infected with, or recovered from COVID-19. A freely available public database, intended as a resource for researchers studying the immune response to SARS-CoV-2, is where the repertoires were released. Samples were obtained from the ongoing ImmuneRACE study (first 160 participants) and from about 1,300 subjects provided by 6 global collaborators. Sample metadata almost always included a de-identified subject ID, COVID-19 status, age in years and sex. Where available, HLA class I and class II types were obtained from metadata supplied by the sample provider rather than from assay-based typing. Study-wide conclusions, independent of this receptor: How much clinical and demographic metadata was included differed by source and by participant, and the metadata was provided uncurated.

One collaborating source in Seattle enrolled patients while the patients were actively infected and followed the patients over time throughout the course of disease. The collaborating institutions used their own protocols to collect whole blood in K2EDTA tubes. For TCRbeta analysis, collaborators shipped samples in one of three forms: frozen whole blood, isolated PBMCs, or DNA extracted from either of those sample types. A word on this clone: This clone's antigen is unknown. Nothing much larger sits one base from this clone, and base qualities are not available.

CDR1 and CDR2 were assigned from the germline V gene as KGHSH and LQKENI. V trim: 0 bases; J trim: 0 bases; unmatched bases: 13. The CDR3 covers 21 residues, taking in both the cysteine and the phenylalanine. Only the CDR3 part of the read is kept: 63 bases, read in frame from the first base. TCRbeta CDR3 regions were amplified from genomic DNA using the immunoSEQ Assay, a bias-controlled multiplex PCR. The published analysis was carried out like this. The number of nucleated cells in each sample was estimated from the amplification of reference gene primers within the assay. Sequence reads were collapsed and filtered to measure the absolute abundance of every unique TCRbeta CDR3 rearrangement. Productive Simpson clonality was computed per sample as the square root of Simpson's diversity index over productive rearrangements. Not all clones reach the TCRdb copy of this immuneACCESS table, which keeps in-frame sequences only. Checked studies attribute under half of the gap to unresolved V genes and leave the rest unexplained. For V, J and clone size, that table is used; D and trimming come from the DNA. The sample contains approximately 100,000 clones, roughly 90% of them found a single time. Of the sample, around 4.2% falls within the top ten clones.

The source is a human donor with COVID-19, enrolled during active disease. The donor label of this sample is uncertain. The chain uses TRBV18 and TRBJ1-3; TRBD1 fits 11 bases in the junction. The sample consisted of peripheral blood. The DNA is TGTGCCAGCTCACCACCGAGTACGGGACAGGGGGGGGAATCCTCTGGAAACACCATATATTTT. Its product reads: CASSPPSTGQGGESSGNTIYF.